The clone carrying this T cell receptor beta chain appeared once. The sample's time point: neoterminal ileum biopsy at postoperative endoscopy, about 6 months after surgery. The data stem from a study of T cell repertoires in ileal Crohn's disease. Losses at the gene ends were 2 bases for V and 0 bases for J; bases not matched to a gene: 4. The CDR3 totals 17 residues. Per the germline V gene, CDR1 is MDHEN and CDR2 is SYDVKM. Using immunoSEQ multiplex PCR, the repertoire was profiled, and TCRdb retains in-frame clones only, with some absent. The sample shows approximately 2,300 clones, roughly 57% of them seen only once.

This chain links TRBV28 with TRBJ1-6; 7 bases are a match to TRBD1. This sequence originates from an adult with Crohn's disease. The sequenced material came from ileal tissue. The CDR3 nucleotides are TGTGCCAGCAGTTTACCAGGGGGTTCCTCCTATAATTCACCCCTCCACTTT. It yields the protein CASSLPGGSSYNSPLHF. Combining the CDR3 with reference TRBV28 and TRBJ1-6 gives the whole variable domain DVKVTQSSRYLVKRTGEKVFLECVQDMDHENMFWYRQDPGLGLRLIYFSYDVKMKEKGDIPEGYSVSREKKERFSLILESASTNQTSMYLCASSLPGGSSYNSPLHFGNGTRLTVT.